This T cell receptor beta chain appears in the sequencing data of a study of T cells in Graves' hyperthyroidism and ophthalmopathy. Whole-study findings and limits: A model of 13 V-J pairs discriminated ophthalmopathy from stable hyperthyroidism. Researchers found most expanded thyroid clonotypes above 0.001 in blood as well.

This clonotype showed up just a few times. The antigen is undetermined. Reasons for excluding patients were uncontrolled infection, other autoimmune disease, pregnancy or lactation. Isolation of PBMCs was performed on around 10 ml fresh peripheral blood. Amplification targeted TCR beta CDR3 regions from RNA transcripts. The primer set for the first-round RT-PCR of the TCR CDR3 was HTBI. TCRdb re-called the multiplex PCR reads through MiXCR, storing one row per CDR3 protein. The sample carries 500,000 to 700,000 distinct CDR3 sequences, about a sixth recorded once. V shed 4 bases and J 6 bases; nucleotides not matched to a gene: 15. This CDR3 has 16 amino acids. Per germline, CDR1 SEHNR and CDR2 FQNEAQ (reference sequence).

The chain combines TRBV7-9 with TRBJ2-7, with 7 bases identical to TRBD2. The sequenced sample was blood. This clonotype was sampled from a woman under 30 with Graves' hyperthyroidism. The CDR3 region has the DNA TGTGCCAGCAGCTCCACACGGACTAGTGGGATCTCCGAGCAGTACTTC. As protein: CASSSTRTSGISEQYF.